Listed below are T cell receptor beta chains from one sample, sequenced in a study of shared clonotypes between healthy human individuals. Produced via immunoSEQ multiplex PCR; TCRdb's table is partial and in-frame only. This table holds about 2.4 million clones, around nine tenths found once. Material for sequencing was naive CD4+ T cells sorted from blood. These receptors all come from a man younger than 30 in good health. CDR3s include the opening cysteine and the closing phenylalanine or tryptophan. Fields, in order: clone size, D gene, V gene, J gene, CDR3 DNA, CDR3 protein. A D gene is named only where the DNA matches it firmly. Rows give clone size only sometimes, using once, few, many, or a class for an expanded clone.

clone_size: -
d_call: -
v_call: TRBV19
j_call: TRBJ1-2
cdr3_nt: TGTGCCAGTAGTGTTCAACAGGGCTTCTATGGCTACACCTTC
cdr3_aa: CASSVQQGFYGYTF

clone_size: -
d_call: -
v_call: TRBV15
j_call: TRBJ2-7
cdr3_nt: TGTGCCACCAGCAGAGGCGAGTCCCTTTTGGGTTCCGGAAAGTACTTC
cdr3_aa: CATSRGESLLGSGKYF

clone_size: -
d_call: TRBD1
v_call: TRBV30
j_call: TRBJ2-1
cdr3_nt: TGTGCCTGGACCAGGGGGCTTGATGAGCAGTTCTTC
cdr3_aa: CAWTRGLDEQFF

clone_size: -
d_call: -
v_call: TRBV19
j_call: TRBJ1-5
cdr3_nt: TGTGCCAGTAGTCTGAACATGGGTAATCAGCCCCAGCATTTT
cdr3_aa: CASSLNMGNQPQHF

clone_size: -
d_call: TRBD1
v_call: TRBV5-5
j_call: TRBJ2-7
cdr3_nt: TGTGCCAGCAGCCCACCTCCGGGACAGGGTCCTCACGAGCAGTACTTC
cdr3_aa: CASSPPPGQGPHEQYF

clone_size: -
d_call: TRBD1
v_call: TRBV9
j_call: TRBJ1-1
cdr3_nt: TGTGCCAGCACCCGTCAGGGGGCGTTGAGCACTGAAGCTTTCTTT
cdr3_aa: CASTRQGALSTEAFF

clone_size: -
d_call: -
v_call: TRBV25-1
j_call: TRBJ2-3
cdr3_nt: TGTGCCAGCAGTGAGGTTCCTCAGGGGGATACGCAGTATTTT
cdr3_aa: CASSEVPQGDTQYF

clone_size: -
d_call: TRBD1
v_call: TRBV4-1
j_call: TRBJ2-4
cdr3_nt: TGCGCCAGCAGCCAAGGCCTTGGACAGGGCCCCGGTGGAGCCAAAAACATTCAGTACTTC
cdr3_aa: CASSQGLGQGPGGAKNIQYF

clone_size: once
d_call: -
v_call: TRBV7-2
j_call: TRBJ2-5
cdr3_nt: TGTGCCAGCAGCTTCGGAGTGCGGGAGACCCAGTACTTC
cdr3_aa: CASSFGVRETQYF

clone_size: -
d_call: -
v_call: TRBV7-9
j_call: TRBJ2-3
cdr3_nt: TGTGCCAGCAAGCTAGGGGATACAGATACGCAGTATTTT
cdr3_aa: CASKLGDTDTQYF

clone_size: -
d_call: -
v_call: TRBV7-9
j_call: TRBJ2-4
cdr3_nt: TGTGCCAGCAGCTCACCTAACTGGACAGTTTTGGACATTCAGTACTTC
cdr3_aa: CASSSPNWTVLDIQYF

clone_size: -
d_call: -
v_call: TRBV11-3
j_call: TRBJ2-5
cdr3_nt: TGTGCCAGCAGCTCGCGAAAGGGCGGCCAAGAGACCCAGTACTTC
cdr3_aa: CASSSRKGGQETQYF

clone_size: -
d_call: -
v_call: TRBV28
j_call: TRBJ1-6
cdr3_nt: TGTGCCAGCAGTCCGAACAAAGGTTCACCCCTCCACTTT
cdr3_aa: CASSPNKGSPLHF

clone_size: -
d_call: -
v_call: TRBV6-1
j_call: TRBJ2-3
cdr3_nt: TGTGCCAGCAGCTCTGACGGCGCGACAGATACGCAGTATTTT
cdr3_aa: CASSSDGATDTQYF

clone_size: -
d_call: TRBD2
v_call: TRBV30
j_call: TRBJ2-7
cdr3_nt: TGTGCCTGGAGCATTAGCGGGGGGGCGTCAGAGCAGTACTTC
cdr3_aa: CAWSISGGASEQYF